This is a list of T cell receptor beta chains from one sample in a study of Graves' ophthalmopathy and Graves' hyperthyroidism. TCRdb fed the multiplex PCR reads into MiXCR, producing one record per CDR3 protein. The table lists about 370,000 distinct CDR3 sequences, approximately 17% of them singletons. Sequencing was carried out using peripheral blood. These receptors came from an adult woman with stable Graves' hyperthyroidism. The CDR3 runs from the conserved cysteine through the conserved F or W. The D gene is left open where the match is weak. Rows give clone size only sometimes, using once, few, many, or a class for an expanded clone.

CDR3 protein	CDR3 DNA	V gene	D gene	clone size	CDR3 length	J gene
CASSENGYEQYF	TGTGCCAGCAGTGAAAACGGCTACGAGCAGTACTTC	TRBV2	-	many	12	TRBJ2-7
CASSFPFGAPPYEQYF	TGTGCCAGCAGCTTCCCTTTCGGAGCTCCTCCCTACGAGCAGTACTTC	TRBV11-2	-	many	16	TRBJ2-7
CASSSAWSASTDTQYF	TGTGCCAGCAGCTCCGCTTGGAGTGCTAGCACAGATACGCAGTATTTT	TRBV11-2	-	-	16	TRBJ2-3
CASSSGTAYSYEQYF	TGTGCCAGCAGTTCCGGGACGGCGTACTCCTACGAGCAGTACTTC	TRBV28	-	many	15	TRBJ2-7
CAISEGGEDEQYF	TGTGCCATCAGTGAGGGGGGCGAAGACGAGCAGTACTTC	TRBV10-3	-	many	13	TRBJ2-7
CASSQDRAGTGELFF	TGCGCCAGCAGCCAAGATCGGGCGGGAACTGGGGAGCTGTTTTTT	TRBV4-3	-	-	15	TRBJ2-2
CASSLSSTGGYTF	TGTGCCAGCAGTTTATCTTCTACTGGTGGCTACACCTTC	TRBV27	-	many	13	TRBJ1-2
CATSDLVEVRSLLDKNIQYF	TGTGCCACCAGTGATTTAGTCGAGGTGCGATCCTTGTTGGACAAAAACATTCAGTACTTC	TRBV24-1	-	many	20	TRBJ2-4
CASSLEEGSTHQPQHF	TGTGCCAGCAGCTTAGAGGAGGGGAGTACGCATCAGCCCCAGCATTTT	TRBV11-2	-	-	16	TRBJ1-5
CASSLVAGTSNYGYTF	TGTGCCAGCAGCTTAGTAGCCGGGACATCTAACTATGGCTACACCTTC	TRBV7-2	-	many	16	TRBJ1-2
CASRGAGWTGELFF	TGTGCCAGCAGGGGGGCAGGGTGGACCGGGGAGCTGTTTTTT	TRBV6-1	-	-	14	TRBJ2-2
CASSERGPTSEQYF	TGTGCCAGCAGTGAAAGAGGCCCCACCTCCGAGCAGTACTTC	TRBV6-1	-	many	14	TRBJ2-7
CASSLDRLTGELFF	TGTGCCAGCAGCTTAGACAGACTCACCGGGGAGCTGTTTTTT	TRBV5-6	-	many	14	TRBJ2-2
CASSIDPANTEAFF	TGTGCCAGTAGTATAGATCCCGCGAACACTGAAGCTTTCTTT	TRBV19	-	-	14	TRBJ1-1
CASSLVTGGNTEAFF	TGTGCCAGCAGCTTGGTGACAGGGGGGAACACTGAAGCTTTCTTT	TRBV7-2	TRBD1	many	15	TRBJ1-1
CSASNGGETQYF	TGCAGTGCTAGCAACGGCGGGGAGACCCAGTACTTC	TRBV20-1	-	many	12	TRBJ2-5
CASSPGQGSYEQYF	TGTGCCAGCAGCCCGGGACAGGGCTCCTACGAGCAGTACTTC	TRBV5-1	TRBD1	many	14	TRBJ2-7
CASGWNEQYF	TGTGCCAGCGGTTGGAACGAGCAGTACTTC	TRBV6-9	-	-	10	TRBJ2-7
CASSFNIGRGSTGELFF	TGTGCCAGCAGCTTTAATATTGGCAGGGGGAGCACCGGGGAGCTGTTTTTT	TRBV11-2	TRBD1	-	17	TRBJ2-2
CASSLLAGDQPQHF	TGTGCCAGCAGTTTATTAGCAGGGGATCAGCCCCAGCATTTT	TRBV28	-	many	14	TRBJ1-5
CASRVLINTEAFF	TGTGCCAGCAGGGTCTTAATCAACACTGAAGCTTTCTTT	TRBV27	-	many	13	TRBJ1-1
CASSQGGPANTEAFF	TGTGCCAGCAGCCAAGGTGGTCCAGCAAACACTGAAGCTTTCTTT	TRBV4-2	-	many	15	TRBJ1-1
CASMNLGANHYEQYF	TGTGCCAGCATGAATTTGGGAGCTAACCACTACGAGCAGTACTTC	TRBV6-9	-	many	15	TRBJ2-7
CASSNRFEGLAEQYF	TGTGCCAGCAGCAACCGATTCGAAGGACTAGCCGAGCAGTACTTC	TRBV5-8	TRBD2	-	15	TRBJ2-7
CASSSTSPGELFF	TGTGCCAGCAGTTCCACTAGCCCCGGGGAGCTGTTTTTT	TRBV28	-	many	13	TRBJ2-2
CSVAHSHGYTF	TGCAGCGTTGCTCATTCCCATGGCTACACCTTC	TRBV29-1	-	-	11	TRBJ1-2
CASSLAGVIYEQYF	TGTGCCAGCAGTCTAGCGGGAGTAATCTACGAGCAGTACTTC	TRBV6-2/TRBV6-3	TRBD2	many	14	TRBJ2-7
CASSFLRGISYEQYF	TGTGCCAGCAGTTTCCTAAGGGGCATCTCCTACGAGCAGTACTTC	TRBV28	-	-	15	TRBJ2-7
CASSRQGNYGYTF	TGTGCCAGCAGTCGACAGGGAAACTATGGCTACACCTTC	TRBV28	TRBD1	many	13	TRBJ1-2
CASGGLAGENEQFF	TGCGCCAGCGGGGGGCTAGCGGGCGAGAATGAGCAGTTCTTC	TRBV5-1	TRBD2	-	14	TRBJ2-1
CASSYRGTGGQPQHF	TGTGCCAGCAGTTACCGCGGAACAGGGGGCCAGCCCCAGCATTTT	TRBV6-5	TRBD1	many	15	TRBJ1-5
CASSPGSPLYNSPLHF	TGTGCCAGCAGCCCAGGTTCGCCCCTATATAATTCACCCCTCCACTTT	TRBV28	-	few	16	TRBJ1-6
CASRPPASETQYF	TGTGCCAGCAGACCGCCAGCTAGCGAGACCCAGTACTTC	TRBV6-1	-	many	13	TRBJ2-5
CASSIAGGVDYEQYF	TGTGCCAGTAGTATAGCCGGGGGAGTCGACTACGAGCAGTACTTC	TRBV19	-	many	15	TRBJ2-7
CASSQDRRSQETQYF	TGTGCCAGCAGCCAAGACAGGAGATCCCAAGAGACCCAGTACTTC	TRBV11-2	-	many	15	TRBJ2-5
CASSESQKNRGGGNTIYF	TGTGCCAGCAGTGAATCCCAAAAAAACAGGGGCGGTGGAAACACCATATATTTT	TRBV7-8	TRBD1	many	18	TRBJ1-3
CASSQTGELVYGYTF	TGTGCCAGCAGTCAGACAGGGGAGTTGGTATATGGCTACACCTTC	TRBV6-1	TRBD1	-	15	TRBJ1-2
CATSRSGAGNTIYF	TGTGCCACCAGCAGAAGCGGGGCGGGAAACACCATATATTTT	TRBV15	-	many	14	TRBJ1-3
CASSLLPTGRNGYTF	TGCGCCAGCAGCTTGTTGCCAACAGGGCGGAATGGCTACACCTTC	TRBV5-1	-	many	15	TRBJ1-2